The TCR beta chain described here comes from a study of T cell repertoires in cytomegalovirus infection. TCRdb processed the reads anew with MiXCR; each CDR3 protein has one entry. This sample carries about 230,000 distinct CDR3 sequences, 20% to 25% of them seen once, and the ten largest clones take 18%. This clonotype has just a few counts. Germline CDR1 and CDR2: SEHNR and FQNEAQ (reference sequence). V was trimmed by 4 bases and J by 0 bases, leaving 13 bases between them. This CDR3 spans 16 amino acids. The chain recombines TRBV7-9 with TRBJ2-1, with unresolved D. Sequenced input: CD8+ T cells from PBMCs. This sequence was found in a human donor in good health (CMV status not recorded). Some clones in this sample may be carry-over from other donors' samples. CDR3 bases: TGTGCCAGCAGCTCCCCGGGCGGCCTCTCCTACAATGAGCAGTTCTTC. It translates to CASSSPGGLSYNEQFF.